This TCR beta chain derives from a study of T-cell reconstitution after alpha-beta-depleted transplantation in children. Study-level findings and limits: A year post-transplant, T-cell counts and diversity derived mostly from newly produced T cells. Several hundred rapidly expanded clones from non-depleted graft cells reportedly supplied alpha-beta T cells about two months post-transplant.

Looked up from germline, CDR1 is WSHSY and CDR2 is SAAADI. The CDR3 runs 15 residues. Unmatched junction bases numbered 5, after V lost 5 bases and J lost 7 bases. Using unique molecular identifiers, the investigators prepared the TCRbeta library. TCRdb re-called the PCR reads through MiXCR, storing one row per CDR3 protein. The profile shows 28,000 or so distinct CDR3 sequences, 15% to 20% of them singletons. This clonotype occurred a few times. Its antigen is unidentified. The genes are TRBV10-2 and TRBJ2-2; TRBD2 matches 12 bases. Specimen: PBMCs, mostly from graft donor cells, collected 60 days after TCRalphabeta/CD19-depleted stem cell transplant. This clonotype was sampled from a male patient aged 2 to 9 who had a stem cell transplant for acute lymphoblastic leukemia, so the T cells may come from the graft donor. The chain's CDR3 is CASSRTSGVVGELFF. CDR3 coding DNA: TGCGCCAGCAGTCGGACTAGCGGGGTTGTCGGGGAGCTGTTTTTT.